Below, one TCR beta chain is given with its context. The data stem from a study of Graves' ophthalmopathy and Graves' hyperthyroidism. V gave up 5 bases and J gave up 3 bases; unmatched junction bases: 3. Germline-derived CDR1 and CDR2 are MDHEN and SYDVKM. The CDR3 covers 15 residues. Scientists amplified the TCR beta CDR3 regions from RNA transcripts. The workflow started with a first-round RT-PCR run with HTBI primers and then moved on to a second-round multiplex PCR. TCRdb re-analysed the multiplex PCR reads in MiXCR, keeping a single row per CDR3 protein. Among some 150,000 distinct CDR3 sequences, about two fifths were seen once, and the ten largest hold 8% to 10%.

This clonotype was sampled from a man aged 25-40 years with Graves' ophthalmopathy. Sequencing was done on a sample of peripheral blood. The V call is TRBV28, the J call TRBJ2-2; TRBD2 agrees at 10 bases. CDR3 DNA sequence: TGTGCCAGCAGTCCTAGCGGGGGCTACACCGGGGAGCTGTTTTTT. Amino acids: CASSPSGGYTGELFF.